This is a list of T cell receptor beta chains from one sample in a study of T cell changes during pregnancy in multiple sclerosis. TCRdb's copy holds only in-frame clones and misses some; the assay was immunoSEQ multiplex PCR. This table has some 40,000 clones, around 91% appearing once. The sequenced sample was CD4+ T cells from peripheral blood mononuclear cells, obtained in the second trimester of pregnancy. The receptor set was obtained from a female donor with multiple sclerosis, enrolled in a pregnancy study. CDR3s include the opening cysteine and the closing phenylalanine or tryptophan. A D gene is named only where the DNA matches it firmly.

>TRBD1|TRBV18|TRBJ2-2
CASSSSPGTGLGTGELFF
>TRBD1|TRBV7-6|TRBJ1-2
CASSLGAGGAFGYTF
>TRBD1|TRBV2|TRBJ2-3
CASSNQGVSSTDTQYF
>-|TRBV20-1|TRBJ1-1
CSVGQGGIAFF
>-|TRBV30|TRBJ2-7
CAWSSVRASYEQYF
>TRBD2|TRBV5-4|TRBJ2-7
CASSSGGSPYEQYF
>-|TRBV6-5|TRBJ1-2
CASSPDTNYGYTF
>-|TRBV7-2|TRBJ2-3
CASSLAQGFDTQYF
>-|TRBV7-2|TRBJ2-3
CASSLASQTGTQYF
>-|TRBV5-8|TRBJ2-5
CASSLEPRLTPQETQYF
>-|TRBV7-2|TRBJ2-7
CASSLAWSSYEQYF
>-|TRBV14|TRBJ2-3
CASSQPGTRQYF
>-|TRBV21-1|TRBJ2-7
CASSKVPRDLSYEQYF
>TRBD2|TRBV2|TRBJ2-3
CASSAGGLARTDTQYF
>-|TRBV27|TRBJ2-3
CASSLRGDTQYF
>-|TRBV21-1|TRBJ2-7
CASSTNLLGGTYEQYF
>-|TRBV27|TRBJ1-5
CASSPTWSNQPQHF
>TRBD1|TRBV28|TRBJ2-1
CASSTPGQSYNEQFF
>-|TRBV19|TRBJ1-5
CASSIPSRGGFNQPQHF
>TRBD2|TRBV18|TRBJ2-2
CASSPHSGGPAGELFF
>-|TRBV9|TRBJ2-7
CASSVDPDRGSEQYF
>-|TRBV19|TRBJ2-5
CASSIEKRATQYF
>-|TRBV19|TRBJ1-5
CASSPLTGVTGQPQHF
>TRBD1|TRBV5-8|TRBJ1-1
CASSQETGAAFF
>TRBD1|TRBV28|TRBJ1-2
CASSSSQGARGANYGYTF
>TRBD1|TRBV19|TRBJ2-7
CASSHPGTGQYEQYF
>-|TRBV7-9|TRBJ2-7
CASSAYGVGEQYF
>TRBD1|TRBV7-2|TRBJ2-7
CASSSRNRGPYEQYF
>TRBD1|TRBV10-2|TRBJ1-5
CASSWTGGDHQPQHF
>-|TRBV28|TRBJ1-5
CASSHRVYSNQPQHF
>TRBD1|TRBV6-1|TRBJ1-4
CASSPQDRYNEKLFF
>TRBD2|TRBV7-9|TRBJ2-5
CASSFPSGRAEETQYF
>TRBD2|TRBV18|TRBJ2-7
CASSPPGLAGPYEQYF
>TRBD2|TRBV5-1|TRBJ2-3
CASSSFSGMLDTQYF
>TRBD2|TRBV9|TRBJ2-1
CASSALGLAVGNEQFF